This T cell receptor beta chain was retrieved from a study of blood T cell repertoires in COVID-19. With V trimmed by 1 base and J by 6 bases, 10 bases remained unmatched. The CDR3 has 16 amino acids. Per germline, CDR1 SQVTM and CDR2 ANQGSEA. In the authors' methods: Amplification from reference gene primers served as the basis for estimated nucleated cell counts. This table comes from immunoSEQ multiplex PCR, and its TCRdb copy is limited to in-frame clones, with some not included. Clone size and V and J calls were adopted from that table, with D and trimming inferred from the DNA. The data contain roughly 140,000 clones, more than 70% of them singletons.

The TCR comes from a man in his 60s with active or convalescent COVID-19. The sample was peripheral blood. The chain joins TRBV29-1 to TRBJ2-1, with 9 nucleotides matching TRBD2. The CDR3 nucleotides are TGCAGCGTTGAAGGGGACCTAGGCGGGAGGGTCAATGAGCAGTTCTTC. This encodes CSVEGDLGGRVNEQFF.